The clone carrying this T cell receptor beta chain was counted many times. MiXCR was run by TCRdb on the 5' RACE reads, yielding one entry per CDR3 protein. The table shows tens of thousands of distinct CDR3 sequences, with roughly 15% occurring only once. Germline values: CDR1 SGHRS, CDR2 YFSETQ. The CDR3 is 12 amino acids. Trimming shortened V by 3 bases and J by 8 bases, and 11 bases separated the two germline ends. The specimen was naive CD4+ T cells sorted from blood. Described subset: naive CD4+ T cells, CD4+CD45RA+CD25-. This TCR came from a female donor with breast cancer. The J gene is TRBJ1-2, the V gene TRBV5-1; D is perhaps TRBD1 (5 bases). The CDR3 protein is CASSSQGGGYTF. The CDR3 DNA reads TGCGCCAGCAGCTCCCAGGGCGGAGGCTACACCTTC.